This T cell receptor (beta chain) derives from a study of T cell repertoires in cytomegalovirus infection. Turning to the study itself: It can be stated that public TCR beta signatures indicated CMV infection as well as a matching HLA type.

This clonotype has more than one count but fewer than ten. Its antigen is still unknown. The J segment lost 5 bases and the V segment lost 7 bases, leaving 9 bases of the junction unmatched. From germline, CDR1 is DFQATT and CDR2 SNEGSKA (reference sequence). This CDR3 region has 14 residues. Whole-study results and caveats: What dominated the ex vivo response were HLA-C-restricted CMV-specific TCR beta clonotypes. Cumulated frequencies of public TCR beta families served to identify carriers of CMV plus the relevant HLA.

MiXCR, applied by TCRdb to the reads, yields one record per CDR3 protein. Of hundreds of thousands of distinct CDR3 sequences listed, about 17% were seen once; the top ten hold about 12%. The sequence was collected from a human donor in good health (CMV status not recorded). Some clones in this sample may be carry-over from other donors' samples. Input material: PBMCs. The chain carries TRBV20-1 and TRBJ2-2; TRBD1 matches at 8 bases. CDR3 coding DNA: TGCAGTGTGAAGTCAGGGGGCGCGACCGGGGAGCTGTTTTTT. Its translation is CSVKSGGATGELFF.